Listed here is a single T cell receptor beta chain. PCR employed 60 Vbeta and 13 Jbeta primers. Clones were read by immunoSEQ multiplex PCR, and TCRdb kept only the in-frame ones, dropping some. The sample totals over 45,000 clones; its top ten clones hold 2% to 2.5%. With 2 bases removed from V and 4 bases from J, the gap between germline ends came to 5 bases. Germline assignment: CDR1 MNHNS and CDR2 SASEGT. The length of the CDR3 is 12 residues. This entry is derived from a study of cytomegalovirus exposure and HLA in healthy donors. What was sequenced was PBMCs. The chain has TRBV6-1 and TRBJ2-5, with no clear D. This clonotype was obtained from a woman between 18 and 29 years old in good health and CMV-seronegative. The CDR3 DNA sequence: TGTGCCAGCAGTGAACAGGTAGAGACCCAGTACTTC. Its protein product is CASSEQVETQYF.